The 27 T cell receptor beta chains in this list originate from one sample, sequenced in a study of OX40 agonist ivuxolimab in advanced cancers. Sequenced by immunoSEQ multiplex PCR; TCRdb stores in-frame clones only, minus some. This table holds 45,000 to 65,000 clones, about 91% found once. Sequences were derived from CD4+ or CD8+ T cells sorted from blood, sampled in a trial of the OX40 agonist ivuxolimab. These receptors were taken from an adult with an advanced solid tumor such as melanoma, head and neck, liver or kidney cancer.

This chain joins TRBV29-1 and TRBJ1-1, with 7 positions matching TRBD1. From germline, CDR1 is SQVTM and CDR2 ANQGSEA. The CDR3 extends over 12 amino acids. Germline trimming cut 6 bases from V and 3 bases from J; bases unmatched to any gene: 4. CDR3 bases: TGCAGCGTGGGGACAGCCCACACTGAAGCTTTCTTT. This sequence encodes CSVGTAHTEAFF.

The chain has TRBV7-9 and TRBJ1-1; 12 bases line up with TRBD1. The CDR3 is made up of 15 amino acids. Trimming removed 6 bases from V and 3 bases from J; junction bases left unmatched: 5. Germline V gene sequence: CDR1 SEHNR, CDR2 FQNEAQ (reference sequence). The DNA for the CDR3 is TGTGCCAGCAGGGCCGGGACAGGGGGCCACACTGAAGCTTTCTTT. This gives the protein CASRAGTGGHTEAFF.

The chain carries TRBV4-1 and TRBJ1-1, with TRBD1 as a possible D gene (6 bases). V lost 2 bases, J lost 5 bases, and 18 bases lay in between. Germline V gene lookup returns CDR1 MGHRA and CDR2 YSYEKL. The CDR3 loop spans 16 amino acids. CDR3 in amino acids: CASSQSHRVGWTEAFF. CDR3 DNA: TGCGCCAGCAGCCAAAGTCACAGGGTTGGGTGGACTGAAGCTTTCTTT.

The rearrangement uses TRBV6-6 and TRBJ2-1; 8 nucleotides agree with TRBD2. The trim removed 6 bases at V and 0 bases at J, leaving 7 bases unmatched. Germline V gene data show CDR1 as MNHNY and CDR2 as SVGAGI (reference sequence). The CDR3 has 16 amino acids. CDR3 DNA: TGTGCCAGCAGCCTACTAGCGGTGATCTCCTACAATGAGCAGTTCTTC. It specifies CASSLLAVISYNEQFF.

This clone was recorded a few times. This chain joins TRBV28 and TRBJ1-1; D gene ambiguous. With 6 bases removed from V and 2 bases from J, the gap between germline ends came to 13 bases. There are 14 residues in the CDR3. Germline V gene data show CDR1 as MDHEN and CDR2 as SYDVKM. The CDR3 DNA follows: TGTGCCAGCAGGCTGCTGGCCCTCAACACTGAAGCTTTCTTT. It yields the protein CASRLLALNTEAFF.

The rearrangement uses TRBV7-9 and TRBJ2-1; D uncertain. Germline V gives CDR1 SEHNR, CDR2 FQNEAQ (reference sequence). Trimming stripped 2 bases from V and 9 bases from J, with 14 bases between. The CDR3 runs to 14 residues. CDR3 sequence reads: CASSLYDPELEQFF. The CDR3 DNA is TGTGCCAGCAGCTTATACGACCCTGAGCTTGAGCAGTTCTTC. The complete variable domain, with remaining parts taken from reference TRBV7-9 and TRBJ2-1, reads DTGVSQNPRHKITKRGQNVTFRCDPISEHNRLYWYRQTLGQGPEFLTYFQNEAQLEKSRLLSDRFSAERPKGSFSTLEIQRTEQGDSAMYLCASSLYDPELEQFFGPGTRLTVL.

This clone was observed a single time. The chain is built from TRBV28 and TRBJ1-1; D uncertain. V was pared by 5 bases and J by 3 bases, with 19 bases between. CDR1 and CDR2 (germline): MDHEN, SYDVKM. The CDR3 loop spans 16 amino acids. CDR3 DNA: TGTGCCAGCAGTGATACATCCATTGCACCTTACACTGAAGCTTTCTTT. Translation: CASSDTSIAPYTEAFF.

This chain links TRBV27 with TRBJ2-7; 8 bases line up with TRBD2. CDR1 and CDR2 (germline): MNHEY, SMNVEV (reference sequence). The CDR3 runs 15 residues. V dropped 3 bases and J dropped 5; count of bases not matched to a gene: 9. CDR3 in amino acids: CASSFSGGPRNEQYF. CDR3 bases: TGTGCCAGCAGTTTCTCGGGAGGGCCGAGAAACGAGCAGTACTTC.

V gene TRBV14 combines with J gene TRBJ2-1, with D perhaps matching TRBD2 (5 bases). Looked up from germline, CDR1 is SGHDN and CDR2 is FVKESK. V was pared by 4 bases and J by 9 bases, with 10 bases between. The CDR3 sequence is 12 residues long. In DNA form, the CDR3 reads TGTGCCAGCAGCCCCCCTAGCTCTGAGCAGTTCTTC. Residues: CASSPPSSEQFF.

The chain couples TRBV28 to TRBJ1-3; TRBD1 agrees at 9 bases. The CDR3 sequence is 18 residues long. Germline trimming cut 4 bases from V and 4 bases from J; bases unmatched to any gene: 14. CDR1 MDHEN and CDR2 SYDVKM come from the germline V gene. CDR3 amino acids: CASSSYIQGALGGNTIYF. CDR3 sequence (DNA): TGTGCCAGCAGTTCCTATATACAGGGGGCTCTCGGGGGAAACACCATATATTTT.

The chain combines TRBV29-1 with TRBJ2-3; a possible D gene is TRBD2 (6 bases). Trimming removed 5 bases from V and 4 bases from J, with 13 bases in between. Germline V gives CDR1 SQVTM, CDR2 ANQGSEA. The CDR3 length is 13 residues. In DNA, the CDR3 is TGCAGCGTTATCGGGGGACGGGCAGATACGCAGTATTTT. Encoded protein: CSVIGGRADTQYF.

The rearrangement uses TRBV5-6 and TRBJ2-7; either TRBD1 or TRBD2 may fit D (5 bases each). The CDR3 sequence is 13 residues long. Germline CDR1 SGHDT, CDR2 YYEEEE. V lost 2 bases to trimming and J lost 6 bases, with 12 bases between them. The CDR3 region has the DNA TGTGCCAGCAGCTTCGGGGCCATCGGCGAGCAGTACTTC. Translating it yields CASSFGAIGEQYF.

In nucleotides, the CDR3 is TGCGCCAGCAGCTTGGGCTCGGGTGAGGCTTTCTTT. This gives the protein CASSLGSGEAFF. The V call is TRBV5-1, the J call TRBJ1-1; D is unresolved. From germline, CDR1 is SGHRS and CDR2 YFSETQ. Trimming shortened V by 0 bases and J by 11 bases, and 11 bases separated the two germline ends. CDR3 length: 12 amino acids.

This chain connects TRBV28 to TRBJ2-3, with 7 bases lining up with TRBD2. V was clipped by 2 bases and J by 3 bases; unmatched bases: 2. The V gene's germline CDR1 is MDHEN and CDR2 SYDVKM. The CDR3 is 14 residues long. CDR3: CASSLAGVTDTQYF. For the CDR3, the DNA is TGTGCCAGCAGTTTAGCGGGAGTGACAGATACGCAGTATTTT.

CDR3 residues: CASSSTTSGKETQYF. The CDR3, as DNA: TGTGCCAGCAGCTCCACGACTAGCGGAAAAGAGACCCAGTACTTC. The chain joins TRBV7-9 to TRBJ2-5; 9 bases are shared with TRBD2. Germline CDR1 SEHNR, CDR2 FQNEAQ (reference sequence). The CDR3 length is 15 residues. Germline trimming cut 4 bases from V and 3 bases from J; bases unmatched to any gene: 6.

The chain uses TRBV15 and TRBJ2-1; 8 nucleotides agree with TRBD2. CDR1 and CDR2 from the germline V gene are LNHNV and YYDKDF (reference sequence). The CDR3 has 14 residues. Unmatched junction bases numbered 4, after V lost 2 bases and J lost 7 bases. The CDR3 bases are TGTGCCACCAGCAGATCGGGGGGGCCAAATGAGCAGTTCTTC. Amino acid sequence: CATSRSGGPNEQFF.

The gene calls are TRBV7-9 and TRBJ2-3, with 13 positions matching TRBD2. This CDR3 has 18 amino acids. The trim removed 3 bases at V and 5 bases at J, leaving 11 bases unmatched. Germline CDR1 SEHNR, CDR2 FQNEAQ (reference sequence). The CDR3 is CASSFGLAGAPHGDTQYF. The DNA for the CDR3 is TGTGCCAGCAGCTTCGGACTAGCGGGGGCCCCACACGGAGATACGCAGTATTTT.

V and J are TRBV19 and TRBJ1-1; D is undetermined. The length of the CDR3 is 12 residues. Trimming left V 5 bases short and J 5 bases short, with 9 bases between. Germline CDR1 reads LNHDA; CDR2 reads SQIVND (reference sequence). As DNA, the CDR3 is TGTGCCAGTAGTGAAGGGTTTACTGAAGCTTTCTTT. Encoded protein: CASSEGFTEAFF.

The rearrangement links TRBV9 to TRBJ1-5; D remains ambiguous. The length of the CDR3 is 13 residues. Germline assignment: CDR1 SGDLS and CDR2 YYNGEE. The V gene lost 4 bases and the J gene lost 4 bases, with 9 bases spanning the gap. The CDR3 is CASSRLWNQPQHF. The CDR3 DNA is TGTGCCAGCAGCAGGCTTTGGAATCAGCCCCAGCATTTT.

V gene TRBV7-6 combines with J gene TRBJ2-7, with D possibly TRBD1 on 6 matching bases. Trimming took 5 bases from V and 1 from J, leaving 9 bases between them. The CDR3 extends over 13 amino acids. The germline CDR1 and CDR2 sequences are SGHVS and FNYEAQ. CDR3 sequence reads: CASSPDSSYEQYF. The CDR3 DNA is TGTGCCAGCAGCCCGGACAGTTCCTACGAGCAGTACTTC.

The V and J genes are TRBV13 and TRBJ1-4; TRBD1 matches at 7 bases. The CDR3 spans 14 residues. Trimming took 7 bases from V and 2 from J; bases not matched to a gene: 4. Germline lookup yields CDR1 PRHDT and CDR2 FYEKMQ (reference sequence). The CDR3 coding sequence is TGTGCCAGCAAAACAGGGGCGACTAATGAAAAACTGTTTTTT. Translated: CASKTGATNEKLFF.

V usage is TRBV11-1 and J usage is TRBJ1-1, with D unresolved. Trimming removed 2 bases from V and 0 bases from J, with 10 bases in between. CDR1 is SGHAT and CDR2 is FQDESV in the germline V gene (reference sequence). The CDR3 sequence is 15 residues long. This chain's CDR3 is CASSLYRSLNTEAFF. CDR3 sequence (DNA): TGTGCCAGCAGCTTATATCGGAGCTTGAACACTGAAGCTTTCTTT.

This clone was seen only once. The chain has TRBV18 and TRBJ2-7; D is tentatively TRBD1 or TRBD2 (5 bases each). From germline, CDR1 is KGHSH and CDR2 LQKENI. The germline V and J ends were trimmed by 8 bases and 3 bases, with 17 bases remaining between them. CDR3 length: 14 residues. The CDR3: CASRGENRNYEQYF. The CDR3 bases are TGTGCCAGCCGAGGGGAAAACAGAAACTACGAGCAGTACTTC. Drawing the rest from reference TRBV18 and TRBJ2-7, the complete variable domain is NAGVMQNPRHLVRRRGQEARLRCSPMKGHSHVYWYRQLPEEGLKFMVYLQKENIIDESGMPKERFSAEFPKEGPSILRIQQVVRGDSAAYFCASRGENRNYEQYFGPGTRLTVT.

The J gene is TRBJ2-3, the V gene TRBV7-2; D remains unclear. CDR1 SGHTA and CDR2 FQGNSA come from the germline V gene. V was trimmed by 2 bases and J by 0 bases, leaving 12 bases between them. The CDR3 is 16 amino acids. The CDR3 sequence is CASSLQSGPSTDTQYF. Written as DNA, the CDR3 is TGTGCCAGCAGCTTACAGTCTGGACCCAGCACAGATACGCAGTATTTT.

This clone occurred once. V gene TRBV7-2 combines with J gene TRBJ2-5, with no clear D. Germline-derived CDR1 and CDR2 are SGHTA and FQGNSA. The CDR3 runs to 15 residues. Trimming took 2 bases from V and 2 from J, leaving 12 bases between them. The chain's CDR3 is CASSLSFEDQETQYF. The CDR3 DNA is TGTGCCAGCAGCTTAAGCTTTGAGGATCAAGAGACCCAGTACTTC.

V gene TRBV6-5 combines with J gene TRBJ2-2; TRBD1 matches 9 bases. The CDR3 totals 14 residues. V dropped 5 bases and J dropped 2; count of bases not matched to a gene: 0. Germline assignment: CDR1 MNHEY and CDR2 SVGAGI. The CDR3 spells CASSTGGNTGELFF. The CDR3 DNA sequence: TGTGCCAGCAGTACAGGGGGCAACACCGGGGAGCTGTTTTTT.

J is TRBJ2-4 and V is TRBV13; D not resolved. The CDR3 totals 12 residues. CDR1 is PRHDT and CDR2 is FYEKMQ in the germline V gene (reference sequence). Trimming pared 8 bases from V and 8 bases from J, leaving 13 bases between. CDR3 sequence: CASSPRQDIQYF. The CDR3, as DNA: TGTGCCAGCTCCCCACGACAAGACATTCAGTACTTC.